The text below deals with one T cell receptor beta chain. A read error may be the cause here, since a much bigger clone is one base away. This sample is drawn from a study of T cells in Graves' hyperthyroidism and ophthalmopathy. Hyperthyroidism patients were newly diagnosed, had disease duration under 2 months, and were aged 18 to 65 years. Diagnoses rested on clinical symptoms, serum thyroxine and TRAb, thyroid ultrasound and orbital computed tomography. An approximately 10 ml volume of fresh peripheral blood provided the PBMCs. Researchers took RNA transcripts and amplified the TCR beta CDR3 regions from them. HTBI primers were the set used in a first-round RT-PCR of the TCR CDR3. A single record per CDR3 protein comes from TCRdb applying MiXCR to the multiplex PCR reads. The sample lists 200,000 to 250,000 distinct CDR3 sequences, more than 15% occurring once. V shed 4 bases and J shed 12 bases, with 16 bases lying between them. This CDR3 spans 13 amino acids. CDR1 SNHLY and CDR2 FYNNEI come from the germline V gene.

This sequence originates from a man aged 45-60 years with Graves' hyperthyroidism. The sample comprised blood. The chain is built from TRBV2 and TRBJ2-1; D may correspond to TRBD1 or TRBD2 (6 bases each). This chain's CDR3 is CASSGGAKRRQFF. The CDR3 DNA reads as TGTGCCAGCAGTGGGGGGGCCAAGCGGAGGCAGTTCTTC.